These 17 T cell receptor beta chains were all obtained from the same sample, sequenced in a study of blood T cell repertoires in COVID-19 (TCRdb year 2020). Libraries were built with the immunoSEQ multiplex PCR assay. The immuneACCESS repertoire file appears here via TCRdb, limited to in-frame rearrangements. These files lack a portion of the clones; in checked studies, under half of the deficit traces to unresolved V genes, and the cause of the others is not known. In all, the sample holds 150,000 or so clones, and roughly 88% of those were seen once. The ten largest clones add up to approximately 2.4% of the sample. Sequencing was carried out using peripheral blood. The receptor set was obtained from a man between 18 and 29 years old with acute or convalescent COVID-19.

The table lists this clone with a count of one. The gene calls are TRBV19 and TRBJ2-1; D is uncertain. Germline loops: CDR1 LNHDA, CDR2 SQIVND (reference sequence). Trimming shortened V by 1 base and J by 2 bases, and 12 bases separated the two germline ends. The CDR3 totals 16 residues. This CDR3 reads CASSIGASGAYNEQFF. The CDR3 DNA is TGTGCCAGTAGTATAGGCGCATCAGGCGCCTACAATGAGCAGTTCTTC.

This clone was counted a single time. In DNA form, the CDR3 reads TGTGCCTGGAGTGGGGTGGACAGGACTCTGGTCTATGGCTACACCTTC. As protein: CAWSGVDRTLVYGYTF. The chain links TRBV30 to TRBJ1-2; 7 nucleotides align to TRBD1. The CDR3 loop spans 16 amino acids. After removal of 1 base from V and 4 bases from J, the junction contained 12 bases not matched to a gene. Germline V gene lookup returns CDR1 GTSNPN and CDR2 SVGIG (reference sequence).

The chain is built from TRBV7-6 and TRBJ1-1, with unresolved D. CDR3 length: 13 amino acids. Deletions cut 5 bases from V and 7 bases from J, with 14 bases between. CDR1 is SGHVS and CDR2 is FNYEAQ in the germline V gene. The CDR3 sequence: CASSPREEVEAFF. The CDR3, as DNA: TGTGCCAGCAGCCCCCGAGAAGAGGTTGAAGCTTTCTTT.

This clone was observed a handful of times. V is TRBV19 and J is TRBJ1-3, with D maybe TRBD1 (6 bases). V was trimmed by 8 bases and J by 1 base, leaving 9 bases between them. The CDR3 contains 13 residues. The germline V gene encodes CDR1 LNHDA and CDR2 SQIVND (reference sequence). CDR3: CASGQNSGNTIYF. The CDR3 DNA reads TGTGCCAGTGGACAGAATTCTGGAAACACCATATATTTT.

Concerning this clone: This sample includes further DNA sequences coding for the same CDR3. The rearrangement joins TRBV6-6 to TRBJ2-5; D is unresolved. Germline V gene data show CDR1 as MNHNY and CDR2 as SVGAGI (reference sequence). Trimming left V 4 bases short and J 2 bases short, with 2 bases between. The CDR3 runs 11 residues. In DNA, the CDR3 is TGTGCCAGCAGTTCTCAAGAGACCCAGTACTTC. This encodes CASSSQETQYF.

The CDR3 region has the DNA TGCGCCAGCAGCATTTCAGGGGCCCTTCTCGAAAAACTGTTTTTT. Its translation: CASSISGALLEKLFF. The V and J genes are TRBV5-1 and TRBJ1-4; the D gene is possibly TRBD1 (6 bases). There are 15 residues in the CDR3. The germline gives CDR1 SGHRS, CDR2 YFSETQ. Trimming cost V 4 bases and J 8 bases, with 18 bases left between them.

The rearrangement links TRBV7-2 to TRBJ2-7; a possible D gene is TRBD1 (9 bases). The germline gives CDR1 SGHTA, CDR2 FQGNSA. Trimming stripped 5 bases from V and 6 bases from J, with 20 bases between. The CDR3 is 15 residues long. As DNA, the CDR3 is TGTGCCAGCAGCCCTGCGGGGGGACAGGGAGGCGAGCAGTACTTC. It is translated as CASSPAGGQGGEQYF.

The rearrangement joins TRBV7-8 to TRBJ2-7; possible D gene TRBD2, 6 bases. The CDR3 spans 16 residues. The V end lost 4 bases, the J end lost 0 bases, and 16 bases lay between the germline ends. Germline V lookup: CDR1 SGHVS, CDR2 FQNEAQ. The CDR3 nucleotides are TGTGCCAGCAGCTCCCTGCCGGGACTGTTCTCCTACGAGCAGTACTTC. Protein product: CASSSLPGLFSYEQYF. Filled out from reference TRBV7-8 and TRBJ2-7, the complete variable domain reads GAGVSQSPRYKVAKRGQDVALRCDPISGHVSLFWYQQALGQGPEFLTYFQNEAQLDKSGLPSDRFFAERPEGSVSTLKIQRTQQEDSAVYLCASSSLPGLFSYEQYFGPGTRLTVT.

This rearrangement joins TRBV30 to TRBJ1-6, with TRBD1 identical over 8 bases. This CDR3 comprises 14 residues. CDR1 and CDR2 from the germline V gene are GTSNPN and SVGIG (reference sequence). V was clipped by 1 base and J by 12 bases; unmatched bases: 8. CDR3 amino acids: CAWSETGGSGPLHF. CDR3 coding DNA: TGTGCCTGGAGTGAAACAGGGGGGTCCGGACCCCTCCACTTT.

This clone appeared a single time. This CDR3 is CASSMRTEAFF. CDR3 in DNA: TGTGCCAGTAGTATGCGCACTGAAGCTTTCTTT. V usage is TRBV19 and J usage is TRBJ1-1; no clear D. Trimming removed 3 bases at V and 4 bases at J, with 3 bases between. Germline loops: CDR1 LNHDA, CDR2 SQIVND (reference sequence). This CDR3 comprises 11 residues.

CDR3 coding DNA: TGTGCCAGCAGTTTGGACAGGGCTGACTATGGCTACACCTTC. Its protein is CASSLDRADYGYTF. The chain is built from TRBV25-1 and TRBJ1-2, with 8 bases identical to TRBD1. The germline V gene encodes CDR1 MGHDK and CDR2 SYGVNS. This CDR3 has 14 residues. Losses at the gene ends were 5 bases for V and 3 bases for J; bases not matched to a gene: 5.

J is TRBJ2-7 and V is TRBV7-2; 7 positions agree with TRBD1. This CDR3 comprises 15 residues. CDR1 and CDR2 (germline): SGHTA, FQGNSA. V trimming: 2 bases; J trimming: 2 bases; junction bases outside the gene matches: 6. The CDR3 sequence: CASSLIPGQPYEQYF. DNA of the CDR3: TGTGCCAGCAGCTTAATCCCGGGACAGCCCTACGAGCAGTACTTC.

The chain links TRBV19 to TRBJ2-2, with a weak D call TRBD2 (5 bases). Germline V gene data show CDR1 as LNHDA and CDR2 as SQIVND (reference sequence). Deletions cut 5 bases from V and 5 bases from J, with 12 bases between. This CDR3 is 14 amino acids long. The CDR3 nucleotides are TGTGCCAGTAGTCACGGAGGATGGACCGGGGAGCTGTTTTTT. Translating gives CASSHGGWTGELFF.

Comment on this clone: The sample holds other DNA sequences that translate to the same CDR3. This chain links TRBV5-1 with TRBJ2-5; D is undetermined. The CDR3 runs to 14 residues. V lost 0 bases and J lost 2, with 8 bases in between. Looked up from germline, CDR1 is SGHRS and CDR2 is YFSETQ. The CDR3, as DNA: TGCGCCAGCAGCTTGGACAGAACGCAAGAGACCCAGTACTTC. Amino acid sequence: CASSLDRTQETQYF.

The CDR3, as DNA: TGTGCCAGCAGTGAATATCGGGATGCAGATACGCAGTATTTT. Protein product: CASSEYRDADTQYF. The chain couples TRBV25-1 to TRBJ2-3, with D possibly TRBD2 on 5 matching bases. CDR3 length: 14 residues. Trimming left V 0 bases short and J 4 bases short, with 8 bases between. The germline V gene encodes CDR1 MGHDK and CDR2 SYGVNS.

The DNA of the CDR3 is TGTGCCAGCAGCTTGGGACTAGCGGGGGCCTTTCACAATGAGCAGTTCTTC. Translation gives CASSLGLAGAFHNEQFF. The genes are TRBV11-2 and TRBJ2-1; 14 positions agree with TRBD2. CDR3 length: 17 residues. Germline loops: CDR1 SGHAT, CDR2 FQNNGV. Trimming removed 3 bases from V and 5 bases from J; junction bases left unmatched: 6.

In DNA, the CDR3 is TGTGCCAGCAGCTTGGACGGGACAGGGCAATTTGTACGGGCCCAGCATTTT. Its protein product is CASSLDGTGQFVRAQHF. The chain combines TRBV5-5 with TRBJ1-5, with 9 bases matching TRBD1. This CDR3 has 17 residues. CDR1 is SGHKS, CDR2 YYEKEE, per germline (reference sequence). J lost 11 bases, V lost 0 bases, and 15 bases had no gene match. The full variable domain, with the rest looked up from reference TRBV5-5 and TRBJ1-5, is DAGVTQSPTHLIKTRGQQVTLRCSPISGHKSVSWYQQVLGQGPQFIFQYYEKEERGRGNFPDRFSARQFPNYSSELNVNALLLGDSALYLCASSLDGTGQFVRAQHFGDGTRLSIL.